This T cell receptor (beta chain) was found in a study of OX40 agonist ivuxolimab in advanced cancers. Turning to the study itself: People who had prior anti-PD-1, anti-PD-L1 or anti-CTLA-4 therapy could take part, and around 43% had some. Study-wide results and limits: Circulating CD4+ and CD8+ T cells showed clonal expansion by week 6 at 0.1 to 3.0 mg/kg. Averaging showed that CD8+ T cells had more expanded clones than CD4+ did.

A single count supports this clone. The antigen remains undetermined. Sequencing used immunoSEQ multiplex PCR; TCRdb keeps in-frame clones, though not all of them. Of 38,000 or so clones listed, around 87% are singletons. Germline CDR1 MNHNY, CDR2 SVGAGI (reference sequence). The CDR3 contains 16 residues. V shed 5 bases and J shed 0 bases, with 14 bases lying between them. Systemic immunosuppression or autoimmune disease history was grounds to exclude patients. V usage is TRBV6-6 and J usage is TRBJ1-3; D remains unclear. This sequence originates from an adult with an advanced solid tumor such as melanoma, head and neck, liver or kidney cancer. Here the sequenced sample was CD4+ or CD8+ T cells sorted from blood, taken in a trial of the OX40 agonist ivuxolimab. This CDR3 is CASSGREVSSGNTIYF. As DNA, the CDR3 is TGTGCCAGCAGTGGTAGGGAGGTTAGCTCTGGAAACACCATATATTTT.